These T cell receptor beta chains were read from a single sample in a study of Ad26.COV2.S vaccination and SARS-CoV-2 variants. The data were produced by immunoSEQ multiplex PCR, yet TCRdb's version contains in-frame clones alone and is incomplete. The data contain about 500,000 clones, 89% of them singletons. The specimen comprised peripheral blood, sampled in a trial of Ad26.COV2.S vaccine versus placebo. The receptor source for this set is a person aged 18-60 years who received the Ad26.COV2.S COVID-19 vaccine or a placebo. Each CDR3 is given with its conserved first and last residue. A D gene is named only where the DNA matches it firmly. Rows may omit the clone size; those that give it use once, few, many or a size class.

TRBJ2-1	TRBV11-2	NA	NA	CASSLHNEQFF	TGTGCCAGCAGCTTACACAATGAGCAGTTCTTC
TRBJ2-1	TRBV2	NA	TRBD1	CASTWTGPFNEQFF	TGTGCCAGCACCTGGACAGGGCCCTTCAATGAGCAGTTCTTC
TRBJ2-1	TRBV19	NA	NA	CASSWGSYNEQFF	TGTGCCAGTTCGTGGGGATCCTACAATGAGCAGTTCTTC
TRBJ1-3	TRBV4-3	NA	TRBD1	CASSQETGKAGNTIYF	TGCGCCAGCAGCCAAGAGACAGGGAAGGCTGGAAACACCATATATTTT
TRBJ2-7	TRBV28	NA	NA	CASSLGVQTYEQYF	TGTGCCAGCAGTCTAGGGGTACAGACCTACGAGCAGTACTTC
TRBJ1-2	TRBV7-9	NA	TRBD1	CASSSTPGQANYGYTF	TGTGCCAGCAGCTCCACTCCGGGACAGGCTAACTATGGCTACACCTTC
TRBJ1-2	TRBV29-1	NA	TRBD1	CSVEDPDRGGLGYTF	TGCAGCGTTGAAGATCCGGACAGGGGTGGATTGGGCTACACCTTC
TRBJ1-1	TRBV7-9	NA	TRBD1	CASSKPGQGAEAFF	TGTGCCAGCAGCAAACCGGGACAGGGGGCTGAAGCTTTCTTT
TRBJ2-7	TRBV3-1/TRBV3-2	NA	TRBD1	CASSPGQGRGEQYF	TGTGCCAGCAGCCCGGGACAGGGGAGAGGAGAGCAGTACTTC
TRBJ2-2	TRBV19	NA	NA	CASSIVGLAVNTGELFF	TGTGCCAGTAGTATAGTAGGTCTAGCAGTCAACACCGGGGAGCTGTTTTTT
TRBJ2-7	TRBV18	NA	NA	CASSPREDSYEQYF	TGTGCCAGCTCACCACGTGAGGATTCCTACGAGCAGTACTTC
TRBJ2-3	TRBV2	NA	TRBD2	CASRGTSGTDTQYF	TGTGCCAGCAGAGGGACTAGTGGCACAGATACGCAGTATTTT
TRBJ1-6	TRBV7-9	NA	NA	CASSLFVVSGVDSPLHF	TGTGCCAGCAGCTTATTCGTGGTTTCAGGGGTTGACTCACCCCTCCACTTT
TRBJ1-2	TRBV28	NA	NA	CASSSKDRAISYGYTF	TGTGCCAGCAGCTCCAAGGACAGAGCTATAAGCTATGGCTACACCTTC
TRBJ1-1	TRBV5-1	NA	TRBD1	CASSKGQGEAEAFF	TGCGCCAGCAGCAAAGGACAGGGGGAGGCTGAAGCTTTCTTT
TRBJ1-5	TRBV28	NA	NA	CASSLFGRGNQPQHF	TGTGCCAGCAGTTTATTTGGCCGGGGCAATCAGCCCCAGCATTTT
TRBJ2-1	TRBV7-8	NA	NA	CASSARRQGFGEQFF	TGTGCCAGCAGCGCAAGGCGGCAGGGGTTCGGTGAGCAGTTCTTC
TRBJ2-2	TRBV5-4	NA	TRBD2	CASSLAGRGTGELFF	TGTGCCAGCAGCTTGGCCGGGCGGGGGACCGGGGAGCTGTTTTTT
TRBJ2-7	TRBV6-1	NA	TRBD1	CASSEPGQGTYEQYF	TGTGCCAGCAGTGAACCGGGACAGGGAACCTACGAGCAGTACTTC
TRBJ1-3	TRBV19	few	NA	CASTDRGAGNTIYF	TGTGCCAGTACTGACCGGGGTGCTGGAAACACCATATATTTT
TRBJ2-7	TRBV6-2/TRBV6-3	NA	NA	CASSYGRGYEQYF	TGTGCCAGCAGTTACGGCAGGGGCTACGAGCAGTACTTC
TRBJ2-3	TRBV23-1	NA	NA	CASSQFGHRELTDTQYF	TGCGCCAGCAGTCAATTCGGGCACAGGGAACTCACAGATACGCAGTATTTT
TRBJ2-2	TRBV28	NA	TRBD2	CASSFWGRRERGPGELFF	TGTGCCAGCAGTTTCTGGGGGAGGCGGGAGAGGGGCCCCGGGGAGCTGTTTTTT
TRBJ2-7	TRBV7-2	NA	TRBD2	CASSLSGGSNYEQYF	TGTGCCAGCAGCTTAAGTGGCGGGAGTAATTACGAGCAGTACTTC
TRBJ2-4	TRBV4-2	NA	NA	CASSQDSLVWAKNIQYF	TGTGCCAGCAGCCAAGATAGTCTAGTTTGGGCCAAAAACATTCAGTACTTC
TRBJ2-2	TRBV7-8	NA	NA	CASTLLRTTGELFF	TGTGCCAGCACCCTATTGAGGACCACCGGGGAGCTGTTTTTT
TRBJ1-5	TRBV19	NA	NA	CASSPPKILSYQPQHF	TGTGCCAGTAGTCCTCCTAAAATACTTAGCTATCAGCCCCAGCATTTT
TRBJ2-1	TRBV10-3	NA	TRBD1	CAISGLTGTENEQFF	TGTGCCATCAGTGGTTTGACAGGGACCGAGAATGAGCAGTTCTTC
TRBJ1-1	TRBV29-1	NA	NA	CSLGGSTEAFF	TGCAGCCTAGGCGGTAGCACTGAAGCTTTCTTT